This T cell receptor beta chain was sequenced in a study of T cell responses to AZD1222 COVID-19 vaccine. The CDR3 length is 16 residues. The germline gives CDR1 KGHSH, CDR2 LQKENI. The V end was cut by 2 bases, the J end by 8 bases, with 18 bases between. Sequencing used immunoSEQ multiplex PCR; TCRdb keeps in-frame clones, though not all of them. This sample has about 88,000 clones, with about 89% found just once. The clonotype was recovered from an adult who received the AZD1222 COVID-19 vaccine. The material was peripheral blood, obtained 28 days after the second AZD1222 dose. The V and J genes are TRBV18 and TRBJ1-4, with D perhaps TRBD1 (5 bases). The CDR3 sequence is CASSPNGRGVEEKLFF. The CDR3 DNA sequence: TGTGCCAGCTCACCAAATGGCCGAGGGGTTGAGGAAAAACTGTTTTTT. The variable domain in full, completed from reference TRBV18 and TRBJ1-4, reads NAGVMQNPRHLVRRRGQEARLRCSPMKGHSHVYWYRQLPEEGLKFMVYLQKENIIDESGMPKERFSAEFPKEGPSILRIQQVVRGDSAAYFCASSPNGRGVEEKLFFGSGTQLSVL.